A selection of T cell receptor beta chains follows, all from one sample in a study of CD8 T cells in Susac syndrome. TCRdb reanalysed the immunoSEQ multiplex PCR reads using MiXCR and keeps one entry per CDR3 protein. The table lists around 130,000 distinct CDR3 sequences, 85% to 95% of them singletons. Sequenced: CD8+ T cells from PBMCs. Receptors were obtained from a human donor with Susac syndrome. Each CDR3 is given with its conserved first and last residue. The order of the fields is J gene, V gene, clone size, CDR3 protein. A clone size is listed for some rows: how often the clone was seen (once, few, many), or a class if it is expanded.

TRBJ1-5 | TRBV4-1 | NA | CASSRRDRDQPQHF
TRBJ2-7 | TRBV2 | NA | CASRELAGGYEQYF
TRBJ2-7 | TRBV4-3 | once | CASSQDNTGVSSYEQYF
TRBJ1-1 | TRBV9 | once | CASSVADTEAFF
TRBJ1-1 | TRBV24-1 | NA | CATHTRWGMNTEAFF
TRBJ2-3 | TRBV30 | NA | CAWSGLDLGTDTQYF
TRBJ2-5 | TRBV14 | NA | CASSQAGLGETQYF
TRBJ2-5 | TRBV7-9 | NA | CASSLERSTQYF
TRBJ2-3 | TRBV7-3 | many | CASSLTGGGTDTQYF
TRBJ1-1 | TRBV30 | NA | CAWMPKLNTEAFF
TRBJ2-3 | TRBV12-5 | NA | CASGDRMGSTDTQYF
TRBJ1-6 | TRBV7-9 | NA | CASASYNSPLHF
TRBJ1-6 | TRBV20-1 | NA | CSARAWTDSYNSPLHF
TRBJ2-7 | TRBV7-9 | NA | CASSLQAGDEQYF
TRBJ2-3 | TRBV5-4 | NA | CASSLSTFNSGDTQYF
TRBJ1-6 | TRBV30 | NA | CAWSGGAGPLHF
TRBJ2-7 | TRBV27 | NA | CASSPDLGAPTYEQYF
TRBJ1-5 | TRBV20-1 | NA | CSATRGLGQPQHF
TRBJ2-3 | TRBV6-5 | few | CASSLLGTDTQYF
TRBJ1-1 | TRBV20-1 | NA | CSARDLGGTEAFF
TRBJ2-3 | TRBV4-1 | NA | CASSQVPRAGREDTQYF
TRBJ1-1 | TRBV27 | once | CASRLGTGGTEAFF
TRBJ1-1 | TRBV4-2 | NA | CASSQPLTGRNTEAFF
TRBJ2-3 | TRBV4-1 | NA | CASSQDLRPDTQYF
TRBJ2-1 | TRBV9 | NA | CASSVASGGAGNEQFF
TRBJ2-2 | TRBV5-4 | once | CASSDGAPGELFF
TRBJ1-5 | TRBV9 | NA | CASSVAGLDQPQHF
TRBJ1-1 | TRBV13 | NA | CASSFGDAEAFF
TRBJ1-4 | TRBV20-1 | once | CSAFTGTTNEKLFF
TRBJ2-2 | TRBV9 | NA | CASSGTSGGARTGELFF
TRBJ1-6 | TRBV5-4 | NA | CASSFGQGGSPLHF
TRBJ1-1 | TRBV9 | NA | CASSVAGPNTEAFF
TRBJ1-2 | TRBV9 | NA | CASSGTGYGYTF
TRBJ1-6 | TRBV19 | NA | CASMYGGSGSPLHF
TRBJ1-1 | TRBV14 | NA | CASSQIRTGGNTEAFF
TRBJ1-2 | TRBV13 | NA | CASRLFPSGYTF
TRBJ2-5 | TRBV5-4 | NA | CASSTSAGNQETQYF
TRBJ2-3 | TRBV7-9 | NA | CASSLAADRTDTQYF
TRBJ2-3 | TRBV4-1 | NA | CASSLPQGGGADTQYF
TRBJ2-5 | TRBV11-1 | NA | CASSLGVTRNQETQYF